The 2 T cell receptor beta chains presented below share a single source sample, sequenced in a study of T cell responses to AZD1222 COVID-19 vaccine (dated by TCRdb to the early 2020s). The sample's time point, from its label and the paper: about 28 days (+/-7) after the second vaccine dose. The library was produced with the immunoSEQ multiplex PCR assay. TCRdb retrieved this table from immuneACCESS and kept in-frame rearrangements only. Not all clones are present; in checked studies, unresolved V genes account for under half, and no reason is known for the remainder. This sample holds around 71,000 clones; about 80% were observed only once. About 14% of the sample comes from the top ten. The starting material was peripheral blood, obtained 28 days after the second AZD1222 dose. The receptors stem from an adult who received the AZD1222 COVID-19 vaccine.

This clone appeared a single time. The rearrangement uses TRBV21-1 and TRBJ2-1; TRBD1 is the table's D call, not checked against the DNA. TRBV21-1 is deemed a pseudogene. This CDR3 region has 16 residues. The CDR3 nucleotides are TGTGCCAGCAGCTTCCAGGGCGGTGGGTTCGGCAATGAGCAGTTCTTC. Encoded protein: CASSFQGGGFGNEQFF.

The V and J genes are TRBV7-2 and TRBJ2-5, with D uncertain. The CDR3 is 12 amino acids. The germline V gene encodes CDR1 SGHTA and CDR2 FQGNSA. The V and J ends lost 7 bases and 4 bases respectively, with 10 bases between them. CDR3 bases: TGTGCCAGCACCCGAGACCGAGAGACCCAGTACTTC. It codes for CASTRDRETQYF.